Listed below are T cell receptor beta chains from one sample, sequenced in a study of blood T cell repertoires in COVID-19. Some clones are missing from TCRdb's copy, which holds only in-frame ones; the method was immunoSEQ multiplex PCR. The sample shows around 300,000 clones, approximately 86% of them seen only once. Sample: peripheral blood. The receptors derive from a woman in her seventies with COVID-19, enrolled during active disease. Both conserved end residues are part of each CDR3. Each record gives: clone size, V gene, J gene, D gene, CDR3 DNA, CDR3 protein. D genes are given only for firm matches. Where a row states a size, it is once, few, many or the class of an expanded clone; other rows omit it.

abundance: .; v_gene: TRBV18; j_gene: TRBJ1-2; d_gene: TRBD1; CDR3nt: TGTGCCAGCTCACCAGTAGGACAGGGGACGCATGGCTACACCTTC; CDR3aa: CASSPVGQGTHGYTF
abundance: .; v_gene: TRBV11-2; j_gene: TRBJ2-2; d_gene: .; CDR3nt: TGTGCCAGCAGCCCCCAGGTTGGGGGGACCGGGGAGCTGTTTTTT; CDR3aa: CASSPQVGGTGELFF
abundance: .; v_gene: TRBV30; j_gene: TRBJ2-3; d_gene: TRBD2; CDR3nt: TGTGCCTGGACTGTAGCGGGGGGGCCGGATACGCAGTATTTT; CDR3aa: CAWTVAGGPDTQYF
abundance: .; v_gene: TRBV19; j_gene: TRBJ2-1; d_gene: TRBD1; CDR3nt: TGTGCCAGTAGTCTCGGGACAGGGGTCCAGAATGAGCAGTTCTTC; CDR3aa: CASSLGTGVQNEQFF
abundance: few; v_gene: TRBV4-3; j_gene: TRBJ1-6; d_gene: TRBD1; CDR3nt: TGCGCCAGCAGCCAAGAAGAGTACAGGGGAAATTCACCCCTCCACTTT; CDR3aa: CASSQEEYRGNSPLHF
abundance: .; v_gene: TRBV6-5; j_gene: TRBJ1-5; d_gene: .; CDR3nt: TGTGCCAGCAACCAACAGGACCTTAGCAATCAGCCCCAGCATTTT; CDR3aa: CASNQQDLSNQPQHF
abundance: .; v_gene: TRBV4-3; j_gene: TRBJ2-3; d_gene: TRBD2; CDR3nt: TGCGCCAGCAGCCAAGATCAAGGTAGCGGGGGCGGAGATACGCAGTATTTT; CDR3aa: CASSQDQGSGGGDTQYF
abundance: .; v_gene: TRBV19; j_gene: TRBJ1-1; d_gene: TRBD1; CDR3nt: TGTGCCAGTAGACAACAGGGGTTTGGTGAAGCTTTCTTT; CDR3aa: CASRQQGFGEAFF
abundance: .; v_gene: TRBV2; j_gene: TRBJ2-7; d_gene: .; CDR3nt: TGTGCCAGCGGGACTTCCTACGAGCAGTACTTC; CDR3aa: CASGTSYEQYF
abundance: .; v_gene: TRBV27; j_gene: TRBJ2-2; d_gene: .; CDR3nt: TGTGCCAGCAGTTGGGACACAAACACCGGGGAGCTGTTTTTT; CDR3aa: CASSWDTNTGELFF
abundance: .; v_gene: TRBV5-4; j_gene: TRBJ2-3; d_gene: TRBD1; CDR3nt: TGTGCCAGCAGCTTCCCGGGACAGGGAACAGATACGCAGTATTTT; CDR3aa: CASSFPGQGTDTQYF
abundance: .; v_gene: TRBV6-2/TRBV6-3; j_gene: TRBJ2-7; d_gene: TRBD2; CDR3nt: TGTGCCAGCAGTTACTCGACTGGGCGGGGGTACTACGAGCAGTACTTC; CDR3aa: CASSYSTGRGYYEQYF
abundance: once; v_gene: TRBV4-2; j_gene: TRBJ1-2; d_gene: TRBD1; CDR3nt: TGTGCCAGCAGCCAAGACAGGGGGTATGGTGGCTACACCTTC; CDR3aa: CASSQDRGYGGYTF
abundance: .; v_gene: TRBV4-3; j_gene: TRBJ1-2; d_gene: .; CDR3nt: TGCGCCAGCAGCCAAGATCACCCAGCTAACTATGGCTACACCTTC; CDR3aa: CASSQDHPANYGYTF